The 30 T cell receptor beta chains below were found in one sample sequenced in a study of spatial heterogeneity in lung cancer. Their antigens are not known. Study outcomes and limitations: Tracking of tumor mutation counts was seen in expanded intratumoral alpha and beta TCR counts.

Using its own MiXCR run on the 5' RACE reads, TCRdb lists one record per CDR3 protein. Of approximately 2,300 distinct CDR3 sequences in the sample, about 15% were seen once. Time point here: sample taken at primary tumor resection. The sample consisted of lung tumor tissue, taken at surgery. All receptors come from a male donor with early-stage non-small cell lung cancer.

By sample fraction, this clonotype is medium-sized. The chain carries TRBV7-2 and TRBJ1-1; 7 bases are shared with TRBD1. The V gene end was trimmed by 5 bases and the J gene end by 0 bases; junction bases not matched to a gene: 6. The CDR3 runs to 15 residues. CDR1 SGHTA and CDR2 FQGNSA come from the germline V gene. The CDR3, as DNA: TGTGCCAGCAGCAGAACAGGGGTCATGAACACTGAAGCTTTCTTT. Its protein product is CASSRTGVMNTEAFF.

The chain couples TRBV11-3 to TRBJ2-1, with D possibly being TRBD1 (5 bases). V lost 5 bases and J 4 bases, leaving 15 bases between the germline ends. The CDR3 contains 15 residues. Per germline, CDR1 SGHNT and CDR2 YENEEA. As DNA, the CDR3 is TGTGCCAGCAGCCTGAGGACATCCCTATACAATGAGCAGTTCTTC. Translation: CASSLRTSLYNEQFF.

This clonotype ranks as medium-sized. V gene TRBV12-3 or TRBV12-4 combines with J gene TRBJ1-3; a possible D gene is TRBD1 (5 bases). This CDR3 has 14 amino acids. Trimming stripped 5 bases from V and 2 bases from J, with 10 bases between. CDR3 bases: TGTGCCAGCAGTAGGGGTTCCGCTGGAAACACCATATATTTT. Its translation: CASSRGSAGNTIYF.

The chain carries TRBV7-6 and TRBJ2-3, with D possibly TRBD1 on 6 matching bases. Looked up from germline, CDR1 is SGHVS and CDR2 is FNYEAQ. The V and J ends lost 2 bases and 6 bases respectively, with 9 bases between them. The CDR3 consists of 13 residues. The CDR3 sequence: CASSLTRGDTQYF. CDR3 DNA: TGTGCCAGCAGCTTAACCAGGGGCGATACGCAGTATTTT.

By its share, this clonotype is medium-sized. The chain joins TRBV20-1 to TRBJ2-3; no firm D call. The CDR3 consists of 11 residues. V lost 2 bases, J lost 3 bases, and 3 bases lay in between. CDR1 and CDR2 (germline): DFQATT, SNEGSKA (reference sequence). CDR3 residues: CSARPTDTQYF. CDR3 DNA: TGCAGTGCTAGACCTACAGATACGCAGTATTTT.

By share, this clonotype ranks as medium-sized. The CDR3 reads CASSSPGQGHYEQYF. The DNA of the CDR3 is TGTGCCAGCAGTTCACCTGGACAGGGACACTACGAGCAGTACTTC. This chain joins TRBV6-5 and TRBJ2-7; 8 bases agree with TRBD1. Germline trimming cut 4 bases from V and 3 bases from J; bases unmatched to any gene: 8. This CDR3 spans 15 amino acids. CDR1 and CDR2 (germline): MNHEY, SVGAGI.

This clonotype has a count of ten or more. The CDR3 region has the DNA TGTGCCAGCAGTGTACAGGACTTTAGTGATGAGCAGTTCTTC. Residues: CASSVQDFSDEQFF. J is TRBJ2-1 and V is TRBV7-2; either TRBD1 or TRBD2 may supply D (5 bases each). The CDR3 is 14 residues long. Trimming took 6 bases from V and 8 from J, leaving 17 bases between them. Germline V gives CDR1 SGHTA, CDR2 FQGNSA.

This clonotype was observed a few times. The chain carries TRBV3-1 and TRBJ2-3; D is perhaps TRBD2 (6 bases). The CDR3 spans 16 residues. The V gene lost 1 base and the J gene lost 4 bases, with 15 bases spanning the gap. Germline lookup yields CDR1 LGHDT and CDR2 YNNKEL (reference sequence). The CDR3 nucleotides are TGTGCCAGCAGCCAAGTGGGACTCACCTTGGCAGATACGCAGTATTTT. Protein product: CASSQVGLTLADTQYF.

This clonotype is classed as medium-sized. The CDR3 DNA sequence: TGCGCCAGCTCGGGGGGTTCAACAGATACGCAGTATTTT. This codes for CASSGGSTDTQYF. The chain joins TRBV5-1 to TRBJ2-3, with 7 bases that match TRBD2. From germline, CDR1 is SGHRS and CDR2 YFSETQ. J was trimmed by 3 bases and V by 7 bases; bases with no gene match: 5. The CDR3 runs to 13 residues.

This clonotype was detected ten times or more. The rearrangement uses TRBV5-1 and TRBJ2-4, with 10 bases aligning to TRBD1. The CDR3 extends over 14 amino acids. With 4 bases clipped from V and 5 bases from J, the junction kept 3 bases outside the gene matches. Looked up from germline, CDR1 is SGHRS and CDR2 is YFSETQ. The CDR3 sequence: CASSPGTGENIQYF. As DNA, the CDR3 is TGCGCCAGCAGCCCCGGGACAGGGGAAAACATTCAGTACTTC.

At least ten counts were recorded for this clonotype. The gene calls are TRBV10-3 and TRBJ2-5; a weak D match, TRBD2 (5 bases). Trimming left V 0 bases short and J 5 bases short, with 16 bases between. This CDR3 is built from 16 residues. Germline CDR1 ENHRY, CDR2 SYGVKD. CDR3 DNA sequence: TGTGCCATCAGTGAGTCGACCCTAGCCCCGGGCGAGACCCAGTACTTC. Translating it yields CAISESTLAPGETQYF.

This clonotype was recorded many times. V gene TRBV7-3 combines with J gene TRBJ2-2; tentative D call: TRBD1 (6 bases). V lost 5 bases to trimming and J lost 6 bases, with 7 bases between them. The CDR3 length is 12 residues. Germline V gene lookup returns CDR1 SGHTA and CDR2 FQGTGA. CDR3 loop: CASSAGAGELFF. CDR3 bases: TGTGCCAGCAGCGCAGGGGCCGGGGAGCTGTTTTTT.

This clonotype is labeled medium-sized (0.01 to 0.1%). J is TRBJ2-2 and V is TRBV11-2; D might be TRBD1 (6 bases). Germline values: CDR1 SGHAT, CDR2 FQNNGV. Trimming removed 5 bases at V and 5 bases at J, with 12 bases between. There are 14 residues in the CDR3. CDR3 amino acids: CASSLTGRTGELFF. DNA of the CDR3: TGTGCCAGCAGCCTTACAGGGCGTACCGGGGAGCTGTTTTTT. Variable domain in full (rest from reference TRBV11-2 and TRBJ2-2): EAGVAQSPRYKIIEKRQSVAFWCNPISGHATLYWYQQILGQGPKLLIQFQNNGVVDDSQLPKDRFSAERLKGVDSTLKIQPAKLEDSAVYLCASSLTGRTGELFFGEGSRLTVL.

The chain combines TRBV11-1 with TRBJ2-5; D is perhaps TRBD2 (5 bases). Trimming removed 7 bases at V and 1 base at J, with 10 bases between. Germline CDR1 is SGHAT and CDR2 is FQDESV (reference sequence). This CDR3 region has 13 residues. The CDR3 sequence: CASTEEGQETQYF. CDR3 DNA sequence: TGTGCCAGCACCGAAGAGGGCCAAGAGACCCAGTACTTC.

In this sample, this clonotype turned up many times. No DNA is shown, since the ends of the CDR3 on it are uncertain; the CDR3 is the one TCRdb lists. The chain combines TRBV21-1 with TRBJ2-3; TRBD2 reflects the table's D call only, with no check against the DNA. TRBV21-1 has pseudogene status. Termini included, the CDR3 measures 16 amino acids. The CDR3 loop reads CASTSVAGGSTDTQYF.

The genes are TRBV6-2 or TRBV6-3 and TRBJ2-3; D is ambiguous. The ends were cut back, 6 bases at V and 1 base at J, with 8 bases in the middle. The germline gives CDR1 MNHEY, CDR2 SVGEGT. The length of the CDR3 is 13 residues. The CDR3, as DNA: TGTGCCAGCAGAGTAGAGGGCACAGATACGCAGTATTTT. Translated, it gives CASRVEGTDTQYF.

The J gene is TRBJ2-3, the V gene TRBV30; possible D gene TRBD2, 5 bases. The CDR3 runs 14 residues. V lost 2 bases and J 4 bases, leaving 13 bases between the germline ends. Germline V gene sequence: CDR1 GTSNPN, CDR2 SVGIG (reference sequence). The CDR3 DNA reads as TGTGCCTGGAGTCGGGGAAGTTGGTCAGATACGCAGTATTTT. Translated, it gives CAWSRGSWSDTQYF.

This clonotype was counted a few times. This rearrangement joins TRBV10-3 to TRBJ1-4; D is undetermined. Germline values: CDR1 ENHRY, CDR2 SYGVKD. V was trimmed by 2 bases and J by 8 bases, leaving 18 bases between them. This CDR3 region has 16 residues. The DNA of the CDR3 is TGTGCCATCAGTGAGCAGTCCGGACCAGGCGGGGAAAAACTGTTTTTT. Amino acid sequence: CAISEQSGPGGEKLFF.

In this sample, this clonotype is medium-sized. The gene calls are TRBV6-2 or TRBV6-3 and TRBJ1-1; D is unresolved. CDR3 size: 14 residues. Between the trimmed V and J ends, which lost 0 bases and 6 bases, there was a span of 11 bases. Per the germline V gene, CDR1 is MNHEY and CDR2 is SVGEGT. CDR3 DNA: TGTGCCAGCAGTTACTCGTTGAAGATCTCTGAAGCTTTCTTT. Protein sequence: CASSYSLKISEAFF.

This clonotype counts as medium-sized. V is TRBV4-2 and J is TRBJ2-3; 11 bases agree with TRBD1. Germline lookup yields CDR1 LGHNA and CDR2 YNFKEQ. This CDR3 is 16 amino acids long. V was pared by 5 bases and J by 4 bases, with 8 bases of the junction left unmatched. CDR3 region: CASSLFPGQGADTQYF. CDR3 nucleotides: TGTGCCAGCAGCTTGTTCCCGGGACAGGGGGCAGATACGCAGTATTTT.

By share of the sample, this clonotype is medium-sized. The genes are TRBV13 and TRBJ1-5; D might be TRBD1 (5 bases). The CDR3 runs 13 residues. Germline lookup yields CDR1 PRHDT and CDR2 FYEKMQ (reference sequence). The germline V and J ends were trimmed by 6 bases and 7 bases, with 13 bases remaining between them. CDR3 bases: TGTGCCAGCAGTTACGAGGGGTTCCAGCCCCAGCATTTT. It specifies CASSYEGFQPQHF.

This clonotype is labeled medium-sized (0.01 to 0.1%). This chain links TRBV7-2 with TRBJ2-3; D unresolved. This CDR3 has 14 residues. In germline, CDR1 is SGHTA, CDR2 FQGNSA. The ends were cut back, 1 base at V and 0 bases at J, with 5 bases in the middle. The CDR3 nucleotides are TGTGCCAGCAGCTTAGGAGCGAGCACAGATACGCAGTATTTT. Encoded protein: CASSLGASTDTQYF. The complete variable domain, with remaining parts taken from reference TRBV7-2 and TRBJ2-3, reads GAGVSQSPSNKVTEKGKDVELRCDPISGHTALYWYRQSLGQGLEFLIYFQGNSAPDKSGLPSDRFSAERTGGSVSTLTIQRTQQEDSAVYLCASSLGASTDTQYFGPGTRLTVL.

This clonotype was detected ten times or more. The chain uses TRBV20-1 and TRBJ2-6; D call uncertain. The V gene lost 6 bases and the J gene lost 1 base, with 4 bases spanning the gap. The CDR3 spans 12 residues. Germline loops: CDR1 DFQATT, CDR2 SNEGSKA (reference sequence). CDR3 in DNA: TGCAGTGCCCTATCTGGGGCCAACGTCCTGACTTTC. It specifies CSALSGANVLTF.

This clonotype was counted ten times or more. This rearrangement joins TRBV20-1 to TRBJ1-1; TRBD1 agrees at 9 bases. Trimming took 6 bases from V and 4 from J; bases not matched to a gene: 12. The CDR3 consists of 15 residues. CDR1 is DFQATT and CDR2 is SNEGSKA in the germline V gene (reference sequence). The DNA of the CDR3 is TGCAGTGCCACCGGACAGGGGACTGGAGGCACTGAAGCTTTCTTT. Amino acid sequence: CSATGQGTGGTEAFF.

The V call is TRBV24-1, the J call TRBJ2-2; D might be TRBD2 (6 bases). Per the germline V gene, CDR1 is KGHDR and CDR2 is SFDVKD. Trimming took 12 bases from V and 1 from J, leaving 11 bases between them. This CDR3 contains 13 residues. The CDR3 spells CAAHSGNTGELFF. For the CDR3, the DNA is TGTGCCGCCCATAGCGGGAACACCGGGGAGCTGTTTTTT.

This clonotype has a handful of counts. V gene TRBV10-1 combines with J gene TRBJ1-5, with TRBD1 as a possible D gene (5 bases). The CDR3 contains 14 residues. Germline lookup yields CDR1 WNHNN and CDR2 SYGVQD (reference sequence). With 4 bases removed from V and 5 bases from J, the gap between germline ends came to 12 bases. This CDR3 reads CASSAGGGDQPQHF. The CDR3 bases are TGCGCCAGCAGTGCAGGCGGGGGAGATCAGCCCCAGCATTTT.

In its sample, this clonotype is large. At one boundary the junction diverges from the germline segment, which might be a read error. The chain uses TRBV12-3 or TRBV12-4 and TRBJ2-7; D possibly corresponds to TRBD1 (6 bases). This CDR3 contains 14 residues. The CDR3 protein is CASSLGGPGDEQYF. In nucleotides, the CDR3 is TGTGCCAGCAGCTTAGGGGGACCCGGCGACGAGCAGTACTTC.

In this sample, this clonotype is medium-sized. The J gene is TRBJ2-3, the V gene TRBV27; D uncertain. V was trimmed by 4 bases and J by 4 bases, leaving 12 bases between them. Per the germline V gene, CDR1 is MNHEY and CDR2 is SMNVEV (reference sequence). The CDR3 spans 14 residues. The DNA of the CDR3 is TGTGCCAGCAGTTACGGTGGGGTGCCAGATACGCAGTATTTT. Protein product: CASSYGGVPDTQYF.

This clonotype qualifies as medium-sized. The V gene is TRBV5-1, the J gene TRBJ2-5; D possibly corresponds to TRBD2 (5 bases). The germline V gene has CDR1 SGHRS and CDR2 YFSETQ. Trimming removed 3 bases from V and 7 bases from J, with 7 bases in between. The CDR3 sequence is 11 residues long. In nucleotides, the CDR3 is TGCGCCAGCAGCTGGGAGAGGACCCAGTACTTC. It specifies CASSWERTQYF.

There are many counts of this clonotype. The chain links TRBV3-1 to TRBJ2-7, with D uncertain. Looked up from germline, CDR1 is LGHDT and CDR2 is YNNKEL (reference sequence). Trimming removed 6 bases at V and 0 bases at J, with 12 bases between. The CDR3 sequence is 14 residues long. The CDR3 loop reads CASSGVGVSYEQYF. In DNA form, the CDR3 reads TGTGCCAGCAGTGGTGTGGGTGTCTCCTACGAGCAGTACTTC.